This entry lists 21 T cell receptor beta chains sequenced from one sample in a study of neurological immune-mediated disorders. TCRdb re-called the 5' RACE reads with MiXCR, one entry per CDR3 protein. The sample consists of roughly 34,000 distinct CDR3 sequences, roughly an eighth of them appearing once. Indicated time point: longitudinal time-point 2. The specimen sequenced was PBMCs. The receptor set was obtained from a middle-aged woman in good health.

CDR3 nucleotide sequence: TGTGCCAGTAGTAACAGGGATTCACCCCTCCACTTT. As protein: CASSNRDSPLHF. The rearrangement uses TRBV19 and TRBJ1-6; maybe TRBD1 (6 bases). The CDR3 has 12 amino acids. Germline V CDR1 and CDR2: LNHDA, SQIVND (reference sequence). V was clipped by 4 bases and J by 8 bases, with 6 bases between them.

Of note for this clonotype: With a much larger clone just one base away, this may be a read error. V usage is TRBV11-2 and J usage is TRBJ1-1; D may be TRBD1 (5 bases). The CDR3 has 13 amino acids. The V and J ends lost 7 bases and 1 base respectively, with 10 bases between them. In germline, CDR1 is SGHAT, CDR2 FQNNGV. In nucleotides, the CDR3 is TGTGCCAGCATTGGGGGGTGGAACACTGAAGCTTTCTTT. This encodes CASIGGWNTEAFF. The entire variable domain, with the rest obtained from reference TRBV11-2 and TRBJ1-1, is as follows: EAGVAQSPRYKIIEKRQSVAFWCNPISGHATLYWYQQILGQGPKLLIQFQNNGVVDDSQLPKDRFSAERLKGVDSTLKIQPAKLEDSAVYLCASIGGWNTEAFFGQGTRLTVV.

At least ten counts were recorded for this clonotype. V usage is TRBV5-1 and J usage is TRBJ1-1; D is uncertain. Germline CDR1 and CDR2: SGHRS and YFSETQ. V gave up 0 bases and J gave up 0 bases, with 9 bases separating them. The CDR3 spans 15 residues. The CDR3: CASSLGRNMNTEAFF. CDR3 nucleotides: TGCGCCAGCAGCTTGGGACGGAACATGAACACTGAAGCTTTCTTT.

This clonotype has at least ten counts. The chain uses TRBV7-2 and TRBJ2-1; tentatively, D is TRBD2 (6 bases). Germline CDR1 reads SGHTA; CDR2 reads FQGNSA. This CDR3 spans 14 amino acids. V dropped 4 bases and J dropped 0 bases, with 7 bases sitting between them. This CDR3 reads CASSSGSSYNEQFF. CDR3 DNA sequence: TGTGCCAGCAGCTCCGGGAGCTCCTACAATGAGCAGTTCTTC.

The sample holds many counts of this clonotype. This rearrangement joins TRBV5-1 to TRBJ2-7, with a possible D match to TRBD1 (5 bases). This CDR3 has 14 amino acids. Trimming removed 0 bases from V and 6 bases from J, with 13 bases in between. CDR1 SGHRS and CDR2 YFSETQ come from the germline V gene. The CDR3 region is CASSLAPGSGEQYF. Here the CDR3 DNA reads TGCGCCAGCAGCTTGGCCCCAGGGTCGGGCGAGCAGTACTTC.

This clonotype was recorded many times. V gene TRBV9 combines with J gene TRBJ1-1; D perhaps matches TRBD1 (6 bases). Germline V CDR1 and CDR2: SGDLS, YYNGEE. This CDR3 region has 14 residues. Between the trimmed V and J ends, which lost 3 bases and 2 bases, there was a span of 11 bases. The CDR3 loop is CASSDPQGNTEAFF. The CDR3 DNA reads as TGTGCCAGCAGCGATCCACAGGGAAACACTGAAGCTTTCTTT.

The chain couples TRBV4-3 to TRBJ2-3, with D tentatively TRBD2 (6 bases). Germline lookup yields CDR1 LGHNA and CDR2 YSLEER. CDR3 length: 15 amino acids. Trimming took 2 bases from V and 4 from J, leaving 13 bases between them. CDR3 sequence (DNA): TGCGCCAGCAGCCAATACGGGAGTGGGTCAGATACGCAGTATTTT. Residues: CASSQYGSGSDTQYF.

At least ten counts were recorded for this clonotype. The genes are TRBV7-2 and TRBJ1-2; tentative D call: TRBD1 (6 bases). Germline V gene sequence: CDR1 SGHTA, CDR2 FQGNSA. This CDR3 comprises 16 residues. V shed 3 bases and J shed 3 bases, with 17 bases lying between them. As DNA, the CDR3 is TGTGCCAGCAGCTTGCCTTTGTCGGGGGCGCACTATGGCTACACCTTC. Translating it yields CASSLPLSGAHYGYTF.

Ten or more counts support this clonotype. The chain uses TRBV20-1 and TRBJ1-1; D ambiguous. The CDR3 is 14 amino acids. Deletions cut 1 base from V and 3 bases from J, with 12 bases between. Germline CDR1 and CDR2: DFQATT and SNEGSKA (reference sequence). The CDR3 here is CSARVPGRDTEAFF. The CDR3 DNA follows: TGCAGTGCTAGAGTCCCGGGGAGGGACACTGAAGCTTTCTTT.

The CDR3 protein is CSARPHRTSNEQFF. CDR3 sequence (DNA): TGCAGTGCTAGACCTCACCGGACTAGCAATGAGCAGTTCTTC. This chain joins TRBV20-1 and TRBJ2-1; TRBD2 matches at 7 bases. With V trimmed by 2 bases and J by 6 bases, 7 bases remained unmatched. Germline V gene sequence: CDR1 DFQATT, CDR2 SNEGSKA (reference sequence). The CDR3 covers 14 residues.

Of note for this clonotype: A read error may explain this, as a much larger clone is one base away. The CDR3 loop is CASSECSGRASLETQYF. CDR3 bases: TGTGCCAGCAGTGAATGTAGCGGGAGGGCCTCGTTGGAGACCCAGTACTTC. The chain links TRBV6-1 to TRBJ2-5; 11 nucleotides line up with TRBD2. The ends lost 2 bases at V and 5 bases at J; junction bases unmatched: 10. The CDR3 contains 17 residues. The germline CDR1 and CDR2 sequences are MNHNS and SASEGT.

This clonotype has at least ten counts. V is TRBV7-2 and J is TRBJ2-3; TRBD1 matches 9 bases. The V gene's germline CDR1 is SGHTA and CDR2 FQGNSA. This CDR3 is built from 15 residues. The V segment lost 5 bases and the J segment 5 bases; nucleotides outside the gene matches: 8. The CDR3 loop reads CASSNNGQGIDTQYF. The CDR3 coding sequence is TGTGCCAGCAGCAATAACGGACAGGGGATAGATACGCAGTATTTT.

This clonotype was observed a handful of times. The chain carries TRBV12-3 or TRBV12-4 and TRBJ1-2; tentatively, D is TRBD1 (5 bases). CDR3 length: 14 residues. V was clipped by 3 bases and J by 2 bases, with 10 bases between them. The CDR3 here is CASSFGRTNYGYTF. In DNA, the CDR3 is TGTGCCAGCAGTTTTGGCAGGACAAACTATGGCTACACCTTC.

This clonotype was recorded at least ten times. This rearrangement joins TRBV3-1 to TRBJ2-7, with unresolved D. This CDR3 region has 12 residues. Trimming shortened V by 4 bases and J by 0 bases, and 4 bases separated the two germline ends. Germline-derived CDR1 and CDR2 are LGHDT and YNNKEL (reference sequence). The CDR3 is CASSRLSYEQYF. The CDR3, as DNA: TGTGCCAGCAGCCGCCTCTCCTACGAGCAGTACTTC.

This clonotype was detected many times. The genes are TRBV7-8 and TRBJ1-5; 9 positions agree with TRBD1. This CDR3 comprises 14 residues. The J segment lost 6 bases and the V segment lost 10 bases, leaving 10 bases of the junction unmatched. CDR1 is SGHVS and CDR2 is FQNEAQ in the germline V gene. The CDR3 loop reads CATGSGQGFQPQHF. Here the CDR3 DNA reads TGTGCCACCGGATCAGGACAGGGGTTTCAGCCCCAGCATTTT. The entire variable domain, with the rest obtained from reference TRBV7-8 and TRBJ1-5, is as follows: GAGVSQSPRYKVAKRGQDVALRCDPISGHVSLFWYQQALGQGPEFLTYFQNEAQLDKSGLPSDRFFAERPEGSVSTLKIQRTQQEDSAVYLCATGSGQGFQPQHFGDGTRLSIL.

This clonotype was picked up many times. The chain employs TRBV10-3 and TRBJ2-7; D could derive from TRBD1 or TRBD2 (5 bases each). With 8 bases removed from V and 6 bases from J, the gap between germline ends came to 23 bases. The CDR3 extends over 15 amino acids. Germline V lookup: CDR1 ENHRY, CDR2 SYGVKD. CDR3 residues: CAIAGADIGRFEQYF. Here the CDR3 DNA reads TGTGCCATCGCCGGGGCTGACATAGGCCGGTTCGAGCAGTACTTC.

This clonotype appeared many times. The chain has TRBV5-1 and TRBJ2-2, with D possibly being TRBD1 (7 bases). The CDR3 has 14 amino acids. CDR1 SGHRS and CDR2 YFSETQ come from the germline V gene. V gave up 7 bases and J gave up 6 bases, with 16 bases separating them. CDR3 loop: CASGPQGEAGELFF. Here the CDR3 DNA reads TGCGCCAGCGGTCCCCAGGGGGAGGCCGGGGAGCTGTTTTTT.

The sample holds many counts of this clonotype. The chain is built from TRBV7-9 and TRBJ1-1; 8 bases fit TRBD1. This CDR3 has 15 residues. Germline lookup yields CDR1 SEHNR and CDR2 FQNEAQ (reference sequence). J lost 1 base, V lost 3 bases, and 4 bases had no gene match. In DNA form, the CDR3 reads TGTGCCAGCAGCTTCCTCGGACAGGGGAACACTGAAGCTTTCTTT. Protein: CASSFLGQGNTEAFF.

The table lists this clonotype with many counts. The gene calls are TRBV7-2 and TRBJ2-5; the match to TRBD2 covers 10 bases. V was clipped by 6 bases and J by 5 bases; unmatched bases: 9. There are 15 residues in the CDR3. Germline V gives CDR1 SGHTA, CDR2 FQGNSA. The DNA for the CDR3 is TGTGCCAGCAGGGTAGCGGGGGGCCGGTGGGAGACCCAGTACTTC. Translated: CASRVAGGRWETQYF.

This clonotype came up many times. The CDR3 bases are TGCAGTGCTAGGGCAGGGAATCCTAACTATGGCTACACCTTC. Translated: CSARAGNPNYGYTF. The rearrangement links TRBV20-1 to TRBJ1-2; tentatively, D is TRBD1 (5 bases). Germline V CDR1 and CDR2: DFQATT, SNEGSKA (reference sequence). CDR3 size: 14 residues. Trimming removed 3 bases from V and 0 bases from J, with 11 bases in between.

This clonotype came up many times. The rearrangement links TRBV20-1 to TRBJ1-1; 8 bases align to TRBD1. The CDR3 contains 12 residues. CDR1 and CDR2 from the germline V gene are DFQATT and SNEGSKA (reference sequence). V dropped 6 bases and J dropped 7; count of bases not matched to a gene: 7. The CDR3 coding sequence is TGCAGTGCAAATGACAGGGGCTTTGAAGCTTTCTTT. Protein: CSANDRGFEAFF.